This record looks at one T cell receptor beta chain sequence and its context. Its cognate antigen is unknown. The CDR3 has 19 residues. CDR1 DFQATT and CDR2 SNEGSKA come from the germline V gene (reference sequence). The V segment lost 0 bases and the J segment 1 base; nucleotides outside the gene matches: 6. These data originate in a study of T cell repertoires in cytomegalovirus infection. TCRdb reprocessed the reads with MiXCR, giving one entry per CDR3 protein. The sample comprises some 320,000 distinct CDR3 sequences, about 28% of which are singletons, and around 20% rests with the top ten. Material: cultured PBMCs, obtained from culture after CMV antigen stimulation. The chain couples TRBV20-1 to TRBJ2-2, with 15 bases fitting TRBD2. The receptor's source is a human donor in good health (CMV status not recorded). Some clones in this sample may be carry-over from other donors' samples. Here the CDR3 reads CSARDRGTSGRMNTGELFF. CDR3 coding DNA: TGCAGTGCTAGAGATCGAGGGACTAGCGGGAGGATGAACACCGGGGAGCTGTTTTTT.